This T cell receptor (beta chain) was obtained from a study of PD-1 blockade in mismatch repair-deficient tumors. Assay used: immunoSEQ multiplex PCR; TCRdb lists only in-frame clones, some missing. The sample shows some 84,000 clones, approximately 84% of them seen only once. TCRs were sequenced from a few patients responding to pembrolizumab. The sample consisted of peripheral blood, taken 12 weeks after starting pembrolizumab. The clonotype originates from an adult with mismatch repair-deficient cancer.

CDR3 DNA: TGTGCCAGTAGTACCCCGGGACTTAATAACTTACTGTTTTTT. As protein: CASSTPGLNNLLFF. The chain combines TRBV19 with TRBJ1-4; maybe TRBD1 (5 bases). Trimming shortened V by 4 bases and J by 13 bases, and 19 bases separated the two germline ends. The length of the CDR3 is 14 residues. Looked up from germline, CDR1 is LNHDA and CDR2 is SQIVND (reference sequence).